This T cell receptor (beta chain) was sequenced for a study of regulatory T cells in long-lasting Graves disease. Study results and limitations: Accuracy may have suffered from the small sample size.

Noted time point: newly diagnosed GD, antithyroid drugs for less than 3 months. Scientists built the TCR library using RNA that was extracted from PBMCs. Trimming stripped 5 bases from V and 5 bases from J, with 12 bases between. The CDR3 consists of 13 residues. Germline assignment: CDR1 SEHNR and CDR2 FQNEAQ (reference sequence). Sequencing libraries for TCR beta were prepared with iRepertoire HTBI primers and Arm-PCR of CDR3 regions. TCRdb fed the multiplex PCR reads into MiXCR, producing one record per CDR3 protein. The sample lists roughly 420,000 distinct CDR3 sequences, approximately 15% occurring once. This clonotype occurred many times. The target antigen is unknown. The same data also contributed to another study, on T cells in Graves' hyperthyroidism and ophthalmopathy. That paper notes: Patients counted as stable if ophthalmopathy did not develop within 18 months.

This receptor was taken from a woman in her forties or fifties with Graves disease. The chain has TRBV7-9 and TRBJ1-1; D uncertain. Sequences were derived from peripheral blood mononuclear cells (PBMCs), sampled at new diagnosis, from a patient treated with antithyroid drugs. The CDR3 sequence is CASSQGAGTEAFF. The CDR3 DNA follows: TGTGCCAGCAGCCAAGGTGCGGGGACTGAAGCTTTCTTT.